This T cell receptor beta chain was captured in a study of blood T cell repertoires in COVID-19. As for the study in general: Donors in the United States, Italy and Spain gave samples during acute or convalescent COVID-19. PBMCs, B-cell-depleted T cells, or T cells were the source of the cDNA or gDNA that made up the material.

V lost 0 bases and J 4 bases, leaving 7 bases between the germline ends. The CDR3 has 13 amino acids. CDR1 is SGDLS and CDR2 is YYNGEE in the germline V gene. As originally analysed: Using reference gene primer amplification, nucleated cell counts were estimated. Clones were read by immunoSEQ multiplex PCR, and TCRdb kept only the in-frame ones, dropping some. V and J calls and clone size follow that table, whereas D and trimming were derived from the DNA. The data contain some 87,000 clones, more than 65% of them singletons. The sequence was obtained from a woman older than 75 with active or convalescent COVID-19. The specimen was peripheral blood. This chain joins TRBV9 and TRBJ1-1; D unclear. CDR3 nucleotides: TGTGCCAGCAGCGTAGATGTACTCACTGAAGCTTTCTTT. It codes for CASSVDVLTEAFF.